These T cell receptor beta chains were read from a single sample in a study of T cell therapy after organ transplantation. The protocol was immunoSEQ multiplex PCR, while the TCRdb copy is restricted to in-frame clones and leaves out a portion. The sample holds some 17,000 clones, 65% to 90% seen once. What these receptors recognize is not known. Sequenced here: CD8+ T cells from blood, sampled after autologous CMV-specific T cell therapy. The receptors shown here come from a human patient who had received a solid organ transplant and had CMV disease. Certain T cells may be donor cells from the graft. The CDR3 runs from the conserved cysteine through the conserved F or W. D genes are given only for firm matches. Clone size, where shown, is once, few, many, or a class for clones that have expanded.

13 | TRBJ2-2 | NA | TRBD1 | TRBV27 | TGTGCCAGCAGTGAGGGGGCGTACGGGGAGCTGTTTTTT | CASSEGAYGELFF
15 | TRBJ2-3 | NA | TRBD1 | TRBV2 | TGTGCCAGCACCTTAGGACAGGGGAAAACAGATACGCAGTATTTT | CASTLGQGKTDTQYF
14 | TRBJ2-7 | NA | NA | TRBV4-1 | TGCGCCAGCAGCCAAGACCGGGGGGCAGGCGAGCAGTACTTC | CASSQDRGAGEQYF
15 | TRBJ2-2 | few | NA | TRBV6-5 | TGTGCCAGCAGTTACTCCAGTTTGAACACCGGGGAGCTGTTTTTT | CASSYSSLNTGELFF
15 | TRBJ1-1 | medium-sized | TRBD1 | TRBV5-6 | TGTGCCAGCAGCTCACCGGACAGGCTGAACACTGAAGCTTTCTTT | CASSSPDRLNTEAFF
15 | TRBJ2-4 | NA | TRBD2 | TRBV13 | TGTGCCAGCAGCCCCCGGACTAGGGAGGGAAACATTCAGTACTTC | CASSPRTREGNIQYF
15 | TRBJ1-2 | NA | NA | TRBV7-6 | TGTGCCAGCAGCCCGACTGGGACGGATGCTTATGGCTACACCTTC | CASSPTGTDAYGYTF
19 | TRBJ1-1 | NA | NA | TRBV2 | TGTGCCAGGGACCGAAGGGGGTCTCTTCCCCCTCATATGAACACTGAAGCTTTCTTT | CARDRRGSLPPHMNTEAFF
14 | TRBJ1-1 | NA | NA | TRBV5-1 | TGCGCCAGCAGCCCCTGGGGGGCGGGCTCTGAAGCTTTCTTT | CASSPWGAGSEAFF
11 | TRBJ2-7 | few | NA | TRBV6-5 | TGTGCCAGCAGCTTGGGCTACGAGCAGTACTTC | CASSLGYEQYF
15 | TRBJ2-7 | NA | TRBD2 | TRBV4-2 | TGTGCCAGCAGCCAAGTACGGGGGGACTCCTACGAGCAGTACTTC | CASSQVRGDSYEQYF
15 | TRBJ2-5 | NA | NA | TRBV19 | TGTGCCAGTAGTAGGGGGTACCGGGGTCAAGAGACCCAGTACTTC | CASSRGYRGQETQYF
13 | TRBJ2-7 | NA | TRBD1 | TRBV19 | TGTGCCAGTAGTATTAACAGGGGATACGAGCAGTACTTC | CASSINRGYEQYF
14 | TRBJ1-2 | NA | NA | TRBV9 | TGTGCCAGCAGCGTAGTAAGTAAGGACTATGGCTACACCTTC | CASSVVSKDYGYTF
14 | TRBJ1-5 | NA | TRBD1 | TRBV5-4 | TGTGCCAGCAGCTTGACAGGGGGGGATCAGCCCCAGCATTTT | CASSLTGGDQPQHF
17 | TRBJ2-2 | NA | TRBD2 | TRBV10-1 | TGCGCCAGCAGTGATCCGTTAGCGGGAGTGAACACCGGGGAGCTGTTTTTT | CASSDPLAGVNTGELFF
15 | TRBJ2-7 | NA | NA | TRBV5-1 | TGCGCCAGCAGCTTGGCCGGGCCAGACACCTACGAGCAGTACTTC | CASSLAGPDTYEQYF
14 | TRBJ1-4 | NA | TRBD1 | TRBV5-6 | TGTGCCAGCAGCGTACAGGGGGTAAATGAAAAACTGTTTTTT | CASSVQGVNEKLFF
14 | TRBJ1-5 | NA | NA | TRBV27 | TGTGCCAGCAGTCCCCTGGGGGCGAGTCAGCCCCAGCATTTT | CASSPLGASQPQHF
11 | TRBJ2-1 | NA | TRBD2 | TRBV30 | TGTGCCTGGAGTGTAGGGACTATAAGGTTCTTC | CAWSVGTIRFF
15 | TRBJ2-3 | NA | NA | TRBV27 | TGTGCCAGCAGTTTAACAGGGTTACGCACAGATACGCAGTATTTT | CASSLTGLRTDTQYF
14 | TRBJ1-1 | NA | NA | TRBV19 | TGTGCCAGTAGTATTGGGGGCGGGAGGACTGAAGCTTTCTTT | CASSIGGGRTEAFF
15 | TRBJ2-6 | NA | NA | TRBV15 | TGTGCCACCAGCAGAGGGTCCTCTGGGGCCAACGTCCTGACTTTC | CATSRGSSGANVLTF
15 | TRBJ1-4 | once | TRBD1 | TRBV9 | TGTGCCAGCAGCGGGAGACAGGGGGGAGGAGAAAAACTGTTTTTT | CASSGRQGGGEKLFF
12 | TRBJ2-7 | NA | TRBD1 | TRBV5-4 | TGTGCCAGCAGCCAAGGGACAGATAAGCAGTACTTC | CASSQGTDKQYF
14 | TRBJ2-7 | NA | TRBD1 | TRBV27 | TGTGCCAGCAGCTTCCGGGACAGACCCTACGAGCAGTACTTC | CASSFRDRPYEQYF
13 | TRBJ1-1 | few | NA | TRBV30 | TGTGCCTGGAGTGTGGACCAGAACACTGAAGCTTTCTTT | CAWSVDQNTEAFF
13 | TRBJ2-7 | NA | NA | TRBV11-3 | TGTGCCAGCAGCTTCAGCGGAACCTACGAGCAGTACTTC | CASSFSGTYEQYF
15 | TRBJ2-1 | NA | TRBD2 | TRBV18 | TGTGCCAGCTCACCTCCGGCTAGCGGGCTACATGAGCAGTTCTTC | CASSPPASGLHEQFF
16 | TRBJ2-7 | NA | TRBD2 | TRBV6-4 | TGTGCCAGCAGTGACCCCCTAGCGGGAGGTTCCTACGAGCAGTACTTC | CASSDPLAGGSYEQYF
18 | TRBJ1-2 | NA | NA | TRBV5-6 | TGTGCCAGCAGCTTAGTGTCCGTGGGGGGCCAATGGAGCTATGGCTACACCTTC | CASSLVSVGGQWSYGYTF
13 | TRBJ2-5 | NA | NA | TRBV7-7 | TGTGCTAGCAGCTTCGGGACCGCGGAGACCCAGTACTTC | CASSFGTAETQYF
12 | TRBJ2-7 | NA | NA | TRBV7-2 | TGTGCCAGCAGCTTCGACCTATACGAGCAGTACTTC | CASSFDLYEQYF
16 | TRBJ2-1 | NA | NA | TRBV6-5 | TGTGCCAGCAGTTACTCCAGCGGGCGCTGGGACAATGAGCAGTTCTTC | CASSYSSGRWDNEQFF
15 | TRBJ2-3 | many | TRBD2 | TRBV6-4 | TGTGCCAGCAGTGACTCTAGCGGGGGCCCAGATACGCAGTATTTT | CASSDSSGGPDTQYF
14 | TRBJ2-1 | NA | TRBD2 | TRBV6-1 | TGTGCCAGCATGTGGCGGGGGGGCTACAATGAGCAGTTCTTC | CASMWRGGYNEQFF
17 | TRBJ2-7 | NA | NA | TRBV11-1 | TGTGCCAGCAGCTTAGCGCTGCAGGGGCCACTCTCCTACGAGCAGTACTTC | CASSLALQGPLSYEQYF
14 | TRBJ1-2 | medium-sized | NA | TRBV13 | TGTGCCAGCAGCTTTTGGGGCGGGGAGTATGGCTACACCTTC | CASSFWGGEYGYTF